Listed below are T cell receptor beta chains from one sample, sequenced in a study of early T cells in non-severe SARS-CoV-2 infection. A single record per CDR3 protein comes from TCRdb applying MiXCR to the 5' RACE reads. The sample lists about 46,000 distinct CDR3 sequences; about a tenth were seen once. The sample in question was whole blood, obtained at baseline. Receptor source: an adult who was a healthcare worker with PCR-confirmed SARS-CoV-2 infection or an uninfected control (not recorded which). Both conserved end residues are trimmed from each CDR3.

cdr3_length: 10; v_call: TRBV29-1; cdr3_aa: SVAQQGPGYT
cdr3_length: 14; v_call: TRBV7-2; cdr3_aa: ASSLSGGAYTGELF
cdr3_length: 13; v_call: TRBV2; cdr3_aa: ASSVESGTDYGYT
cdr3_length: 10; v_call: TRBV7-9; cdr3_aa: ASSFNHGELF
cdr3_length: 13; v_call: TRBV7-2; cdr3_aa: ASSMGQGALTEQF
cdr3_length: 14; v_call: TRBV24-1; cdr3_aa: ATSDLRQDSGNTIY
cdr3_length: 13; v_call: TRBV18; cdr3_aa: ATMGVLGSTDTQY
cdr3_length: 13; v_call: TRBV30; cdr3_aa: AWSEGGGFTDTQY
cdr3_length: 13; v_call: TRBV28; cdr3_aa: ASGRDRSSGNEQF
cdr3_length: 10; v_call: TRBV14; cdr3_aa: ASSRDRAGYT
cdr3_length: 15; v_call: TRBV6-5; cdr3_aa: ATVGSAPTGGWVTQY
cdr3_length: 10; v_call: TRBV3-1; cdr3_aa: ASSQDRTEVF
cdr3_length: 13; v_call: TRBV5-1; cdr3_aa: ASSLEHGSTDTQY
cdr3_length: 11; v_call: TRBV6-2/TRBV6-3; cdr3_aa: ASSYSGGIEQF
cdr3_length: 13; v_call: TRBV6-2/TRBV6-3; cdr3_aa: ASRTKRDNNQPQH
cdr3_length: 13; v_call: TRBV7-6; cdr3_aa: ASSQPGQGQEKLF
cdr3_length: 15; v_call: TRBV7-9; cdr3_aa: ASSLGRQGPRFDEAF
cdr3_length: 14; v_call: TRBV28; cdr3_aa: ASSLPRTGGLYEQY
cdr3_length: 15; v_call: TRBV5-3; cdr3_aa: ARPYSSGGAPYNEQF
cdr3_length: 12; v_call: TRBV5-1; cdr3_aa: ASSLGDTNYEQY
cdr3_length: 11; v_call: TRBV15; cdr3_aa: ATSRVRELEQY
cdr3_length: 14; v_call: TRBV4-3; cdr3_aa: ASSPSRSVSYNEQF
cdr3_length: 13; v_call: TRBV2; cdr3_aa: ASSEQLGENSPLH